Sequencing of this TCR beta chain was carried out in a study of response to subunit inactivated influenza vaccine. TCRdb recomputed calls from the RT-PCR reads with MiXCR, one row per CDR3 protein. The sample contains fewer than 400,000 distinct CDR3 sequences, roughly 22% of which appear only once. This clonotype has more than one count but fewer than ten. Its specificity is unknown. The CDR3 totals 14 residues. Germline V CDR1 and CDR2: KGHSH, LQKENI. V was clipped by 5 bases and J by 1 base, with 11 bases between them. Findings of the study overall: Authors suggested each seasonal influenza vaccination recruits few new T cells.

The V call is TRBV18, the J call TRBJ1-2; a possible D gene is TRBD1 (5 bases). This sequence was found in a man aged 50-75 years who received an inactivated influenza vaccine. The sequences come from PBMCs from blood, collected less than 22 months after vaccination. The CDR3, as DNA: TGTGCCAGCTCATCAAAACAGGATAACTATGGCTACACCTTC. Protein: CASSSKQDNYGYTF. Based on the CDR3 plus reference TRBV18 and TRBJ1-2, the full variable domain is NAGVMQNPRHLVRRRGQEARLRCSPMKGHSHVYWYRQLPEEGLKFMVYLQKENIIDESGMPKERFSAEFPKEGPSILRIQQVVRGDSAAYFCASSSKQDNYGYTFGSGTRLTVV.